This T cell receptor (beta chain) was sequenced for a study of blood T cell repertoires in COVID-19. Assay: immunoSEQ multiplex PCR; the TCRdb copy retains only in-frame clones and omits some. The repertoire holds 350,000 to 500,000 clones, with around nine tenths as singletons. From germline, CDR1 is MGHDK and CDR2 SYGVNS. The CDR3 runs 13 residues. Trimming removed 0 bases at V and 5 bases at J, with 2 bases between. J is TRBJ1-6 and V is TRBV25-1; D gene unclear. The sample consisted of PBMCs or T cells enriched from blood (not recorded which). The receptor was isolated from a woman aged 18-29 years who had been exposed to COVID-19. In DNA form, the CDR3 reads TGTGCCAGCAGTGAATACAATAATTCACCCCTCCACTTT. Translation gives CASSEYNNSPLHF. Looking up the rest from reference TRBV25-1 and TRBJ1-6 gives the full variable domain: EADIYQTPRYLVIGTGKKITLECSQTMGHDKMYWYQQDPGMELHLIHYSYGVNSTEKGDLSSESTVSRIRTEHFPLTLESARPSHTSQYLCASSEYNNSPLHFGNGTRLTVT.